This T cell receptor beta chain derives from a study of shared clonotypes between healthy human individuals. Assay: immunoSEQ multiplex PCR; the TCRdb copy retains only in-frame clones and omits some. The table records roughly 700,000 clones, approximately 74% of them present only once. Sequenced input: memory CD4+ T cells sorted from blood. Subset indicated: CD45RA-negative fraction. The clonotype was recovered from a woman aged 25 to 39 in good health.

The CDR3 bases are TGTGCCAGCAGCTTAACGGGAGGTAGAAGGGCCGAGCAGTACTTC. As protein: CASSLTGGRRAEQYF. The rearrangement joins TRBV7-2 to TRBJ2-7; 7 nucleotides line up with TRBD2. The CDR3 has 15 residues. Germline V gene lookup returns CDR1 SGHTA and CDR2 FQGNSA. Losses at the gene ends were 2 bases for V and 6 bases for J; bases not matched to a gene: 10.